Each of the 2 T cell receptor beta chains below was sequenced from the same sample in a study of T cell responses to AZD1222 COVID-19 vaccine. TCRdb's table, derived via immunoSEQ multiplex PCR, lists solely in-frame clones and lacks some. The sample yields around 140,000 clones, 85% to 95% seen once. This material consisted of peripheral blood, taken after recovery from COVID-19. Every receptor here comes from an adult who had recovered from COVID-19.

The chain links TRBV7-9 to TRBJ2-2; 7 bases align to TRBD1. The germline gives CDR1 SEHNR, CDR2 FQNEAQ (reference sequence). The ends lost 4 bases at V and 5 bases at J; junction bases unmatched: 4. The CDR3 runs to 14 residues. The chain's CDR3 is CASSYETGTGELFF. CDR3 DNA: TGTGCCAGCAGCTACGAGACAGGGACCGGGGAGCTGTTTTTT.

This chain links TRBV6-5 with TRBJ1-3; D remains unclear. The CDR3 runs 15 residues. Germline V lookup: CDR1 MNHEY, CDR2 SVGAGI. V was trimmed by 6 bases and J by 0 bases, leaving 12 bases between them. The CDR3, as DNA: TGTGCCAGCAGCCTCACAGTGGACTCTGGAAACACCATATATTTT. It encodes CASSLTVDSGNTIYF.